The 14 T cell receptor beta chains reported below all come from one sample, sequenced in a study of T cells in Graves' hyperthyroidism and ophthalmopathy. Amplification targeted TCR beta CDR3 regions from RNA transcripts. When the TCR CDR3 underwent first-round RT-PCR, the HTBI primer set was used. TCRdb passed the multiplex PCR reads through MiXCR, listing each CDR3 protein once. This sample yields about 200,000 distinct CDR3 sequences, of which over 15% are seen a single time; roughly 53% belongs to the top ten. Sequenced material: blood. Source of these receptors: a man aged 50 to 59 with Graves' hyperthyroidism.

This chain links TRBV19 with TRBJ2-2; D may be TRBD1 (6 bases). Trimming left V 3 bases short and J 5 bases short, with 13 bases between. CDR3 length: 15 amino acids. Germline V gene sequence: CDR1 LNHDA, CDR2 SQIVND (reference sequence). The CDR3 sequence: CASSIWGRRTGELFF. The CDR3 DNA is TGTGCCAGTAGTATCTGGGGGCGCAGAACCGGGGAGCTGTTTTTT.

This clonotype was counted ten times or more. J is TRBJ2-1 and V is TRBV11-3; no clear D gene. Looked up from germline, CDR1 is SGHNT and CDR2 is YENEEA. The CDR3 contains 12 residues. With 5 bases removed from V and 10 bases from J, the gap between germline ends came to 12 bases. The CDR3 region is CASSPESVEQFF. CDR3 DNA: TGTGCCAGCAGCCCCGAGTCGGTAGAGCAGTTCTTC.

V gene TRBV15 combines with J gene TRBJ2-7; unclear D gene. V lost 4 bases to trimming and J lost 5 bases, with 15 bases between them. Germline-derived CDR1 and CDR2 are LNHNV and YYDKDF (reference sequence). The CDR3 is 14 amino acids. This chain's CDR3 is CATSTVTMGDEQYF. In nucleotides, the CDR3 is TGTGCCACCAGCACTGTAACCATGGGTGACGAGCAGTACTTC. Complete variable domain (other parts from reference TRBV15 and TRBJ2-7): DAMVIQNPRYQVTQFGKPVTLSCSQTLNHNVMYWYQQKSSQAPKLLFHYYDKDFNNEADTPDNFQSRRPNTSFCFLDIRSPGLGDTAMYLCATSTVTMGDEQYFGPGTRLTVT.

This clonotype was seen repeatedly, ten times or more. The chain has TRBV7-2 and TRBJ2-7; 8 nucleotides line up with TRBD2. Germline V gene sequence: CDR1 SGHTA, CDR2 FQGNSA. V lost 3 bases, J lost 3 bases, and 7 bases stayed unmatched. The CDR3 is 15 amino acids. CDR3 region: CASSLGVAGLYEQYF. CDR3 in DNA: TGTGCCAGCAGCTTGGGGGTAGCGGGGCTCTACGAGCAGTACTTC.

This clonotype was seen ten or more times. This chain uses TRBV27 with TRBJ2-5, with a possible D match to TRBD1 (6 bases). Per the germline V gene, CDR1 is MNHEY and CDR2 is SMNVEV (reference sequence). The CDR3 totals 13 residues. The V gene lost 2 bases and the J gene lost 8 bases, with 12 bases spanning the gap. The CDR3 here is CASSLEDRGTQYF. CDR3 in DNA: TGTGCCAGCAGTTTAGAGGACAGAGGAACCCAGTACTTC.

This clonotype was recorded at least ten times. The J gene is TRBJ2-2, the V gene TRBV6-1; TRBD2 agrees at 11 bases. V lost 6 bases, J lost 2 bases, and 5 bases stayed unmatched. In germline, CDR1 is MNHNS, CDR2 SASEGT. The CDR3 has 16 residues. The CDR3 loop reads CASSMGLAVNTGELFF. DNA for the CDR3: TGTGCCAGCAGCATGGGACTAGCGGTTAACACCGGGGAGCTGTTTTTT.

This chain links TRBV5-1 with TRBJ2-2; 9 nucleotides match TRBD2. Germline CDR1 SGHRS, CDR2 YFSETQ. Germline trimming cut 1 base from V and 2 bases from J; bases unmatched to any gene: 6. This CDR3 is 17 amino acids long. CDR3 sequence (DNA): TGCGCCAGCAGCTTGCTTGCGCTAGCGGGAAACACCGGGGAGCTGTTTTTT. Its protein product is CASSLLALAGNTGELFF.

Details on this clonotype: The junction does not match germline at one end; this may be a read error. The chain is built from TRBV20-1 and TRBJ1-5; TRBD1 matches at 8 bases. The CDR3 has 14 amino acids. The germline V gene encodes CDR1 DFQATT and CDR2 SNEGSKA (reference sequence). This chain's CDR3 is CSAWDRNSSQPQHF. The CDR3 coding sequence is TGCAGTGCTTGGGACAGGAATAGCAGTCAGCCCCAGCATTTT.

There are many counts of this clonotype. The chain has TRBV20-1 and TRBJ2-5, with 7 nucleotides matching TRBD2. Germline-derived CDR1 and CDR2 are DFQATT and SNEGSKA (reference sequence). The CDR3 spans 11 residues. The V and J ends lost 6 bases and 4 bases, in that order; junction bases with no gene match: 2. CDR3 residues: CSAVAGETQYF. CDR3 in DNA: TGCAGTGCAGTAGCGGGAGAGACCCAGTACTTC.

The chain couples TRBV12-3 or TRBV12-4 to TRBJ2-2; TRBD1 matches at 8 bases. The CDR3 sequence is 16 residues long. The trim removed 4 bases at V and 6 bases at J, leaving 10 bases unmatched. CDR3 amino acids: CASSSALDRVAGELFF. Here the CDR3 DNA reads TGTGCCAGCAGTTCAGCGCTGGACAGGGTAGCCGGGGAGCTGTTTTTT.

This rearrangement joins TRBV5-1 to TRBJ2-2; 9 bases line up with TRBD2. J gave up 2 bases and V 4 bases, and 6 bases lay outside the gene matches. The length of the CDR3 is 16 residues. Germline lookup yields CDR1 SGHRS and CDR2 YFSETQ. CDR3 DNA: TGCGCCAGCAGCCCCTTGCTAGCGGGAAACACCGGGGAGCTGTTTTTT. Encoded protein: CASSPLLAGNTGELFF.

The CDR3: CASRAGTSGSFKVVEQYF. The CDR3 nucleotides read TGTGCCAGCAGGGCCGGGACTAGCGGGAGTTTCAAAGTGGTCGAGCAGTACTTC. This chain links TRBV6-4 with TRBJ2-7, with 14 bases fitting TRBD2. The CDR3 is 18 amino acids. Germline lookup yields CDR1 MRHNA and CDR2 SNTAGT. The trim removed 6 bases at V and 6 bases at J, leaving 16 bases unmatched.

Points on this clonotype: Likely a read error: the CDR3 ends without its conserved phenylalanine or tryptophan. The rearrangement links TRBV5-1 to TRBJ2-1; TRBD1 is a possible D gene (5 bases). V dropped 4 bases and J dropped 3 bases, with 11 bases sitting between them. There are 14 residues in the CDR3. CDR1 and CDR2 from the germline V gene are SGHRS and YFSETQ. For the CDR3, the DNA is TGCGCCAGCAGCCTGACAGATCTCTACAATGAGCAGTTCTCC. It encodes CASSLTDLYNEQFS.

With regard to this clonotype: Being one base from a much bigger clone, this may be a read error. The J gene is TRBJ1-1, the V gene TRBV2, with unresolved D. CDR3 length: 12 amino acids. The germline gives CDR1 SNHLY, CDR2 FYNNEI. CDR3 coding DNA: TGTGCCAGCAGTGAAGGTAGAACTGAAGCTCTCTTT. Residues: CASSEGRTEALF.